This T cell receptor (beta chain) emerged from a study of regulatory T cells in long-lasting Graves disease. CDR3 size: 15 residues. From germline, CDR1 is SQVTM and CDR2 ANQGSEA. The V gene end was trimmed by 3 bases and the J gene end by 4 bases; junction bases not matched to a gene: 8. HTBI primers from iRepertoire and Arm-PCR of CDR3 regions yielded the TCR beta libraries. TCRdb passed the multiplex PCR reads through MiXCR, listing each CDR3 protein once. The sample lists 350,000 to 400,000 distinct CDR3 sequences; under 20% were seen once. The time point here: newly diagnosed GD, antithyroid drugs for less than 3 months. Isolated PBMC RNA provided the starting material for the TCR library. The sample also formed part of further work on T cells in Graves' hyperthyroidism and ophthalmopathy. That paper states: Criteria for exclusion of patients were uncontrolled infection, other autoimmune disease, pregnancy or lactation. The TCR CDR3 was amplified in a first-round RT-PCR using the HTBI primer set.

This sequence joins TRBV29-1 and TRBJ2-1, with 8 positions matching TRBD2. This sequence was found in a woman aged 18-30 years with Graves disease. Sequences were derived from peripheral blood mononuclear cells (PBMCs), sampled at new diagnosis, from a patient treated with antithyroid drugs. The CDR3 nucleotides read TGCAGCGTTGACGTCGTGGCGGGAGGATACAATGAGCAGTTCTTC. Its translation: CSVDVVAGGYNEQFF.